These 14 T cell receptor beta chains were all obtained from the same sample, sequenced in a study of control samples from healthy donors and cancer patients. Libraries were prepared by immunoSEQ multiplex PCR; TCRdb keeps only in-frame clonotypes and omits some of them. The sample lists around 150,000 clones; about 94% were seen once. Sequencing was done on a sample of blood. These receptors were collected from a woman aged 35 to 49 in good health.

The genes are TRBV19 and TRBJ1-1; 7 bases map to TRBD1. Germline trimming cut 5 bases from V and 1 base from J; bases unmatched to any gene: 10. CDR1 is LNHDA, CDR2 SQIVND, per germline (reference sequence). The CDR3 loop spans 16 amino acids. CDR3 amino acids: CASSSILQGRNTEAFF. The CDR3 nucleotides are TGTGCCAGTAGTTCGATTTTACAGGGGCGGAACACTGAAGCTTTCTTT.

The CDR3 region is CSVEGSESGQLYPNYGYTF. The CDR3 DNA reads as TGCAGCGTTGAAGGCTCCGAGTCGGGACAGTTGTACCCTAACTATGGCTACACCTTC. The chain has TRBV29-1 and TRBJ1-2, with TRBD1 identical over 7 bases. J was trimmed by 0 bases and V by 1 base; bases with no gene match: 17. Germline CDR1 reads SQVTM; CDR2 reads ANQGSEA. There are 19 residues in the CDR3.

V gene TRBV18 combines with J gene TRBJ2-5; 8 bases map to TRBD2. The CDR3 contains 16 residues. CDR1 and CDR2 from the germline V gene are KGHSH and LQKENI. Trimming at V came to 3 bases and at J to 2 bases, leaving 8 bases not matched to a gene. CDR3 coding DNA: TGTGCCAGCTCACCCATTCGGGGGGGATTACAAGAGACCCAGTACTTC. Amino acids: CASSPIRGGLQETQYF.

The chain links TRBV27 to TRBJ1-6, with D perhaps TRBD1 (5 bases). Trimming took 6 bases from V and 7 from J, leaving 22 bases between them. The CDR3 runs to 17 residues. Germline V gives CDR1 MNHEY, CDR2 SMNVEV (reference sequence). The CDR3 is CASSLGRGYKGNSPLHF. Here the CDR3 DNA reads TGTGCCAGCAGCCTAGGTCGAGGGTATAAGGGGAATTCACCCCTCCACTTT.

This chain joins TRBV6-5 and TRBJ1-5; 9 positions agree with TRBD1. The CDR3 extends over 14 amino acids. Unmatched junction bases numbered 6, after V lost 6 bases and J lost 6 bases. Germline CDR1 is MNHEY and CDR2 is SVGAGI. The CDR3 nucleotides are TGTGCCAGCAGGACACAGGGGGCAGGTCAGCCCCAGCATTTT. It specifies CASRTQGAGQPQHF.

CDR3: CASSELAGLREQFF. As DNA, the CDR3 is TGCGCCAGCAGTGAACTAGCGGGGCTCAGGGAGCAGTTCTTC. The V and J genes are TRBV10-2 and TRBJ2-1; TRBD2 agrees at 10 bases. This CDR3 is 14 amino acids long. With 3 bases clipped from V and 10 bases from J, the junction kept 6 bases outside the gene matches. The V gene's germline CDR1 is WSHSY and CDR2 SAAADI.

The V gene is TRBV5-4, the J gene TRBJ2-1, with TRBD1 matching 7 bases. There are 14 residues in the CDR3. The germline CDR1 and CDR2 sequences are SGHNT and YYREEE (reference sequence). V shed 1 base, J shed 2 bases, and the junction held 0 bases outside the gene matches. CDR3 bases: TGTGCCAGCAGCTTGACAGGGGCCTACAATGAGCAGTTCTTC. As protein: CASSLTGAYNEQFF.

This clone was picked up one time. This chain uses TRBV19 with TRBJ1-3; D gene uncertain. Germline CDR1 is LNHDA and CDR2 is SQIVND (reference sequence). Deletions cut 8 bases from V and 0 bases from J, with 8 bases between. This CDR3 region has 13 residues. The CDR3 reads CASSGLSGNTIYF. CDR3 DNA: TGTGCCAGTTCCGGACTCTCTGGAAACACCATATATTTT.

CDR3 residues: CASSRDISNYGYTF. CDR3 nucleotide sequence: TGTGCCAGCAGCCGGGACATTTCTAACTATGGCTACACCTTC. V is TRBV14 and J is TRBJ1-2; TRBD1 might be the D (6 bases). Germline V gene lookup returns CDR1 SGHDN and CDR2 FVKESK. This CDR3 contains 14 residues. V lost 4 bases to trimming and J lost 0 bases, with 9 bases between them.

The chain recombines TRBV7-9 with TRBJ2-5; TRBD2 matches 14 bases. Germline CDR1 reads SEHNR; CDR2 reads FQNEAQ (reference sequence). This CDR3 comprises 16 residues. J gave up 5 bases and V 3 bases, and 5 bases lay outside the gene matches. For the CDR3, the DNA is TGTGCCAGCAGCTTTTGGACTAGCGGGAGGACTGAGACCCAGTACTTC. Its translation: CASSFWTSGRTETQYF.

The chain has TRBV19 and TRBJ1-4; D remains unclear. There are 14 residues in the CDR3. Germline loops: CDR1 LNHDA, CDR2 SQIVND (reference sequence). V gave up 3 bases and J gave up 3 bases, with 8 bases separating them. CDR3 protein: CASSMRDANEKLFF. The CDR3 DNA sequence: TGTGCCAGTAGTATGAGGGATGCTAATGAAAAACTGTTTTTT.

The chain employs TRBV6-6 and TRBJ1-5; 9 bases match TRBD1. The CDR3 covers 15 residues. After removal of 6 bases from V and 3 bases from J, the junction contained 6 bases not matched to a gene. Germline lookup yields CDR1 MNHNY and CDR2 SVGAGI (reference sequence). This CDR3 is CASRRGTGNNQPQHF. The CDR3 DNA reads TGTGCCAGCAGACGCGGGACAGGGAACAATCAGCCCCAGCATTTT.

This clone was seen just once. The rearrangement uses TRBV5-4 and TRBJ2-3, with D perhaps TRBD2 (5 bases). The CDR3 consists of 13 residues. The V gene lost 4 bases and the J gene lost 3 bases, with 9 bases spanning the gap. Germline CDR1 and CDR2: SGHNT and YYREEE (reference sequence). CDR3: CASSPWETDTQYF. The CDR3 DNA reads as TGTGCCAGCAGCCCCTGGGAGACAGATACGCAGTATTTT.

The genes are TRBV5-4 and TRBJ2-5; D perhaps matches TRBD1 (6 bases). Per germline, CDR1 SGHNT and CDR2 YYREEE (reference sequence). The CDR3 totals 14 residues. Trimming cost V 2 bases and J 4 bases, with 12 bases left between them. CDR3 sequence reads: CASSLISGAETQYF. The CDR3 nucleotides read TGTGCCAGCAGCTTAATATCAGGGGCAGAGACCCAGTACTTC.